Listed below are T cell receptor beta chains from one sample, sequenced in a study of CD8+ T cells in alopecia areata. The repertoire was sequenced with immunoSEQ multiplex PCR; TCRdb's copy has only in-frame clones and lacks some. The top ten clones hold around 3% of a sample with 150,000 to 200,000 clones, 60% to 70% of them seen once. The sequenced sample was CD4+ T cells sorted from blood, obtained at week 4, from a patient treated with tofacitinib. The source of these receptors is a human donor with alopecia areata. The CDR3 runs from the conserved cysteine through the conserved F or W. The D gene is left open where the match is weak. Not every row has a clone size; where given, it reads once, few, many or a size class.

V gene: TRBV29-1
clone size: -
J gene: TRBJ2-5
D gene: TRBD1
CDR3 protein: CSAGTGGQTQYF
CDR3 DNA: TGCAGCGCGGGGACAGGGGGACAGACCCAGTACTTC

V gene: TRBV7-2
clone size: few
J gene: TRBJ1-1
D gene: -
CDR3 protein: CASSLITEAFF
CDR3 DNA: TGTGCCAGCAGCTTAATAACTGAAGCTTTCTTT

V gene: TRBV2
clone size: -
J gene: TRBJ2-5
D gene: TRBD1
CDR3 protein: CASSGSLYRDRQETQYF
CDR3 DNA: TGTGCCAGCAGTGGGTCTTTGTACCGGGACAGACAAGAGACCCAGTACTTC

V gene: TRBV30
clone size: -
J gene: TRBJ1-5
D gene: -
CDR3 protein: CAWTRGPNQPQHF
CDR3 DNA: TGTGCCTGGACACGGGGACCCAATCAGCCCCAGCATTTT

V gene: TRBV7-2
clone size: -
J gene: TRBJ2-3
D gene: -
CDR3 protein: CASSSLGTTDTQYF
CDR3 DNA: TGTGCCAGCAGCTCCTTGGGTACCACAGATACGCAGTATTTT

V gene: TRBV5-1
clone size: -
J gene: TRBJ2-3
D gene: -
CDR3 protein: CASSSTTTDTQYF
CDR3 DNA: TGCGCCAGCAGCTCGACTACCACAGATACGCAGTATTTT

V gene: TRBV30
clone size: -
J gene: TRBJ2-3
D gene: -
CDR3 protein: CAWSTGLDTDTQYF
CDR3 DNA: TGTGCCTGGAGTACGGGACTCGACACAGATACGCAGTATTTT

V gene: TRBV5-1
clone size: few
J gene: TRBJ2-7
D gene: -
CDR3 protein: CASSPRGRDSAYEQYF
CDR3 DNA: TGCGCCAGCAGCCCTCGAGGAAGGGACTCGGCCTACGAGCAGTACTTC

V gene: TRBV30
clone size: -
J gene: TRBJ2-7
D gene: -
CDR3 protein: CAWSVDGLRDEQYF
CDR3 DNA: TGTGCCTGGAGTGTAGACGGTCTCCGCGACGAGCAGTACTTC

V gene: TRBV4-1
clone size: -
J gene: TRBJ2-3
D gene: -
CDR3 protein: CASSQAGTDTQYF
CDR3 DNA: TGCGCCAGCAGCCAAGCAGGCACAGATACGCAGTATTTT

V gene: TRBV5-6
clone size: -
J gene: TRBJ2-1
D gene: TRBD2
CDR3 protein: CASSLDRAGGNNEQFF
CDR3 DNA: TGTGCCAGCAGCTTGGATCGAGCGGGGGGCAACAATGAGCAGTTCTTC

V gene: TRBV30
clone size: -
J gene: TRBJ2-5
D gene: TRBD2
CDR3 protein: CAWSTIGLAQYF
CDR3 DNA: TGTGCCTGGAGTACGATTGGACTAGCCCAGTACTTC

V gene: TRBV10-3
clone size: once
J gene: TRBJ1-5
D gene: -
CDR3 protein: CAISEVRGNQPQHF
CDR3 DNA: TGTGCCATCAGTGAGGTCCGGGGGAATCAGCCCCAGCATTTT

V gene: TRBV23-1
clone size: -
J gene: TRBJ1-1
D gene: -
CDR3 protein: CASSQSTVNTEAFF
CDR3 DNA: TGCGCCAGCAGTCAATCGACAGTCAACACTGAAGCTTTCTTT

V gene: TRBV28
clone size: -
J gene: TRBJ2-2
D gene: -
CDR3 protein: CASDDRLNTGELFF
CDR3 DNA: TGTGCCAGCGACGACAGGTTAAACACCGGGGAGCTGTTTTTT

V gene: TRBV9
clone size: -
J gene: TRBJ1-2
D gene: -
CDR3 protein: CASSSSGRAGYGYTF
CDR3 DNA: TGTGCCAGCAGTAGCTCGGGTCGAGCAGGCTATGGCTACACCTTC

V gene: TRBV15
clone size: -
J gene: TRBJ1-6
D gene: TRBD1
CDR3 protein: CATSRGTDNSPLHF
CDR3 DNA: TGTGCCACCAGCAGGGGGACAGACAATTCACCCCTCCACTTT

V gene: TRBV25-1
clone size: once
J gene: TRBJ1-1
D gene: TRBD1
CDR3 protein: CASMRGPDTEAFF
CDR3 DNA: TGTGCCAGCATGAGGGGGCCAGACACTGAAGCTTTCTTT

V gene: TRBV2
clone size: -
J gene: TRBJ2-1
D gene: -
CDR3 protein: CASSEQLLGSDEQFF
CDR3 DNA: TGTGCCAGCAGTGAACAGTTATTGGGTAGCGATGAGCAGTTCTTC

V gene: TRBV10-3
clone size: -
J gene: TRBJ2-6
D gene: TRBD1
CDR3 protein: CAATTGTGSSGANVLTF
CDR3 DNA: TGTGCCGCCACAACCGGGACAGGGAGCTCTGGGGCCAACGTCCTGACTTTC

V gene: TRBV11-1
clone size: -
J gene: TRBJ2-1
D gene: -
CDR3 protein: CASSLVRLSEQFF
CDR3 DNA: TGTGCCAGCAGCTTAGTTCGACTCAGTGAGCAGTTCTTC

V gene: TRBV30
clone size: once
J gene: TRBJ2-6
D gene: -
CDR3 protein: CAGDPGANVLTF
CDR3 DNA: TGTGCCGGGGACCCTGGGGCCAACGTCCTGACTTTC

V gene: TRBV7-7
clone size: -
J gene: TRBJ2-5
D gene: TRBD2
CDR3 protein: CASSYSGGTEETQYF
CDR3 DNA: TGTGCTAGCAGCTATAGCGGGGGGACGGAAGAGACCCAGTACTTC

V gene: TRBV4-3
clone size: few
J gene: TRBJ1-2
D gene: -
CDR3 protein: CASSPTVNYGYTF
CDR3 DNA: TGCGCCAGCAGCCCGACAGTAAACTATGGCTACACCTTC

V gene: TRBV7-2
clone size: few
J gene: TRBJ2-5
D gene: TRBD2
CDR3 protein: CASSDSGGIQETQYF
CDR3 DNA: TGTGCCAGCAGCGACAGCGGGGGGATACAAGAGACCCAGTACTTC

V gene: TRBV5-8
clone size: -
J gene: TRBJ1-1
D gene: -
CDR3 protein: CASSLGTGYRLGGTEAFF
CDR3 DNA: TGTGCCAGCAGCTTGGGAACGGGCTATCGGTTAGGGGGCACTGAAGCTTTCTTT

V gene: TRBV5-4
clone size: -
J gene: TRBJ1-5
D gene: -
CDR3 protein: CASSLGTPGGIGNQPQHF
CDR3 DNA: TGTGCCAGCAGCTTGGGGACCCCAGGTGGAATCGGCAATCAGCCCCAGCATTTT

V gene: TRBV30
clone size: -
J gene: TRBJ2-5
D gene: -
CDR3 protein: CAWSVSLRTYQETQYF
CDR3 DNA: TGTGCCTGGAGTGTATCTCTGAGGACTTACCAAGAGACCCAGTACTTC

V gene: TRBV29-1
clone size: few
J gene: TRBJ2-3
D gene: TRBD2
CDR3 protein: CSERAGAVDTQYF
CDR3 DNA: TGCAGCGAGAGAGCGGGGGCGGTAGATACGCAGTATTTT

V gene: TRBV7-2
clone size: -
J gene: TRBJ1-5
D gene: -
CDR3 protein: CASSLPPEGSLLSNQPQHF
CDR3 DNA: TGTGCCAGCAGCTTACCCCCAGAGGGGTCCCTACTGAGCAATCAGCCCCAGCATTTT

V gene: TRBV5-1
clone size: -
J gene: TRBJ2-1
D gene: TRBD2
CDR3 protein: CASSGVAGGNEQFF
CDR3 DNA: TGCGCCAGCAGCGGGGTAGCGGGGGGCAATGAGCAGTTCTTC

V gene: TRBV5-1
clone size: -
J gene: TRBJ1-1
D gene: -
CDR3 protein: CASSLTPGTNTEAFF
CDR3 DNA: TGCGCCAGCAGCTTGACTCCGGGCACGAACACTGAAGCTTTCTTT

V gene: TRBV11-3
clone size: -
J gene: TRBJ2-7
D gene: -
CDR3 protein: CASSVDSGTYHEQYF
CDR3 DNA: TGTGCCAGCAGCGTGGACAGCGGGACCTATCACGAGCAGTACTTC

V gene: TRBV5-4
clone size: few
J gene: TRBJ2-3
D gene: TRBD2
CDR3 protein: CASSLETSGGINTQYF
CDR3 DNA: TGTGCCAGCAGCTTGGAAACTAGCGGGGGGATAAATACGCAGTATTTT

V gene: TRBV4-1
clone size: -
J gene: TRBJ1-1
D gene: -
CDR3 protein: CASSQIRAEAFF
CDR3 DNA: TGCGCCAGCAGCCAAATCCGGGCCGAAGCTTTCTTT

V gene: TRBV7-2
clone size: -
J gene: TRBJ2-1
D gene: -
CDR3 protein: CASSPGRQSYNEQFF
CDR3 DNA: TGTGCCAGCAGCCCCGGACGGCAATCCTACAATGAGCAGTTCTTC

V gene: TRBV11-2
clone size: -
J gene: TRBJ2-3
D gene: -
CDR3 protein: CASSLEYGATDTQYF
CDR3 DNA: TGTGCCAGCAGCTTAGAATACGGCGCCACAGATACGCAGTATTTT

V gene: TRBV4-1
clone size: -
J gene: TRBJ2-7
D gene: -
CDR3 protein: CASSQPTHTYEQYF
CDR3 DNA: TGCGCCAGCAGCCAACCGACACACACCTACGAGCAGTACTTC

V gene: TRBV7-2
clone size: -
J gene: TRBJ1-1
D gene: -
CDR3 protein: CASSLRSRGQNTEAFF
CDR3 DNA: TGTGCCAGCAGCTTAAGGTCCAGGGGACAGAACACTGAAGCTTTCTTT

V gene: TRBV7-2
clone size: -
J gene: TRBJ2-5
D gene: -
CDR3 protein: CASSLALETQYF
CDR3 DNA: TGTGCCAGCAGCTTAGCGTTAGAGACCCAGTACTTC

V gene: TRBV5-1
clone size: -
J gene: TRBJ2-3
D gene: -
CDR3 protein: CASTWGESTDTQYF
CDR3 DNA: TGCGCCAGCACATGGGGAGAGAGCACAGATACGCAGTATTTT

V gene: TRBV7-9
clone size: few
J gene: TRBJ2-7
D gene: -
CDR3 protein: CASSLGASSYEQYF
CDR3 DNA: TGTGCCAGCAGCTTAGGGGCTAGCTCCTACGAGCAGTACTTC

V gene: TRBV29-1
clone size: few
J gene: TRBJ2-2
D gene: TRBD1
CDR3 protein: CSIEAGGRRTGELFF
CDR3 DNA: TGCAGCATAGAGGCAGGGGGCCGGCGGACCGGGGAGCTGTTTTTT

V gene: TRBV18
clone size: -
J gene: TRBJ2-4
D gene: TRBD1
CDR3 protein: CASSLQGENIQYF
CDR3 DNA: TGTGCCAGCTCACTGCAGGGGGAGAACATTCAGTACTTC

V gene: TRBV30
clone size: -
J gene: TRBJ2-1
D gene: -
CDR3 protein: CAWSGPGNNEQFF
CDR3 DNA: TGTGCCTGGAGTGGTCCCGGGAATAATGAGCAGTTCTTC

V gene: TRBV5-6
clone size: -
J gene: TRBJ1-2
D gene: -
CDR3 protein: CASSLDGGRSGYTF
CDR3 DNA: TGTGCCAGCAGCTTGGACGGGGGTCGGAGCGGCTACACCTTC

V gene: TRBV7-2
clone size: -
J gene: TRBJ1-1
D gene: -
CDR3 protein: CASSLEGRANTEAFF
CDR3 DNA: TGTGCCAGCAGCTTAGAGGGCAGGGCGAACACTGAAGCTTTCTTT

V gene: TRBV7-2
clone size: -
J gene: TRBJ1-6
D gene: TRBD1
CDR3 protein: CASSPITGRGHSPLHF
CDR3 DNA: TGTGCCAGCAGTCCGATAACGGGCAGGGGGCATTCACCCCTCCACTTT

V gene: TRBV18
clone size: few
J gene: TRBJ1-2
D gene: -
CDR3 protein: CASSPHPSTYGYTF
CDR3 DNA: TGTGCCAGCTCACCACATCCTTCAACCTATGGCTACACCTTC

V gene: TRBV2
clone size: -
J gene: TRBJ1-5
D gene: -
CDR3 protein: CASSELAQPQHF
CDR3 DNA: TGTGCCAGCAGTGAACTGGCTCAGCCCCAGCATTTT

V gene: TRBV7-7
clone size: -
J gene: TRBJ2-1
D gene: -
CDR3 protein: CASSSNLVTYNEQFF
CDR3 DNA: TGTGCTAGCAGTTCGAACTTGGTCACCTACAATGAGCAGTTCTTC

V gene: TRBV6-6
clone size: -
J gene: TRBJ1-2
D gene: -
CDR3 protein: CASSYGGDTNYGYTF
CDR3 DNA: TGTGCCAGCAGTTATGGGGGAGACACGAATTATGGCTACACCTTC

V gene: TRBV28
clone size: few
J gene: TRBJ1-6
D gene: -
CDR3 protein: CASSPDRAKNSPLHF
CDR3 DNA: TGTGCCAGCAGTCCTGACAGAGCAAAAAATTCACCCCTCCACTTT

V gene: TRBV2
clone size: -
J gene: TRBJ1-1
D gene: TRBD1
CDR3 protein: CASRRTGEGTEAFF
CDR3 DNA: TGTGCCAGCAGGCGGACAGGGGAGGGAACTGAAGCTTTCTTT

V gene: TRBV6-5
clone size: -
J gene: TRBJ2-7
D gene: -
CDR3 protein: CASSYIYEQYF
CDR3 DNA: TGTGCCAGCAGTTACATCTACGAGCAGTACTTC